This T cell receptor beta chain came from a study of cytomegalovirus exposure and HLA in healthy donors. Findings and caveats of the study: Many donors shared some public TCRs, even though most TCR sequences were rare.

The PCR ran on 60 Vbeta and 13 Jbeta primers. Methods used by the authors: The authors later counted 70 million to 80 million unique TCR beta chains, roughly 11 million of them shared. The repertoire was sequenced with immunoSEQ multiplex PCR; TCRdb's copy has only in-frame clones and lacks some. D and trimming come from the DNA, and the V and J calls and clone size come from that table. The data show approximately 100,000 clones, with around three quarters seen just once and about 5% held by the top ten. Germline assignment: CDR1 GTSNPN and CDR2 SVGIG (reference sequence). V lost 1 base to trimming and J lost 7 bases, with 17 bases between them. This CDR3 is 14 amino acids long. Remarks on this clone: Its target is not known.

Material for sequencing was PBMCs. This receptor was taken from a female donor in good health and CMV-seropositive. This chain links TRBV30 with TRBJ2-7, with a possible D match to TRBD2 (6 bases). The CDR3 reads CAWSGAGWRGEQYF. DNA of the CDR3: TGTGCCTGGAGTGGGGCAGGGTGGCGGGGTGAGCAGTACTTC.